The T cell receptor (beta chain) under discussion was sequenced for a study of control samples from healthy donors and cancer patients. Libraries were prepared by immunoSEQ multiplex PCR; TCRdb keeps only in-frame clonotypes and omits some of them. The table lists 130,000 or so clones, 75% to 95% of them singletons. The specimen sequenced was blood. The sequence came from a middle-aged man in good health.

CDR3 DNA: TGTGCCATCAGTCCGGGACAGGAGTCAGATACGCAGTATTTT. Translating gives CAISPGQESDTQYF. The chain couples TRBV10-3 to TRBJ2-3; 8 positions match TRBD1. The length of the CDR3 is 14 residues. Germline V gene data show CDR1 as ENHRY and CDR2 as SYGVKD. V lost 5 bases and J lost 4; bases outside the gene matches: 5.